A selection of T cell receptor beta chains follows, all from one sample in a study of blood T cell repertoires in COVID-19. TCRdb keeps only in-frame clones here, not all; method: immunoSEQ multiplex PCR. Here the sample spans around 130,000 clones, roughly 90% being singletons. The sample taken for sequencing was peripheral blood. The source is a man aged 65-85 years with active COVID-19. Both conserved end residues are part of each CDR3. D genes are given only for firm matches. A row's size may be missing; if present it is once, few, many or a size class.

J,size,V,D,DNA,CDR3
TRBJ2-6,.,TRBV28,TRBD1,TGTGCCAGCAGTCCCTGGGACAGGGAGGGCAACGTCCTGACTTTC,CASSPWDREGNVLTF
TRBJ2-2,once,TRBV28,.,TGTGCCAGCACCAAGCGGGCCGGGGAGCTGTTTTTT,CASTKRAGELFF
TRBJ2-1,.,TRBV4-3,.,TGCGCCAGCAGCCAAGATCAGGCTAGCGATAATGAGCAGTTCTTC,CASSQDQASDNEQFF
TRBJ1-2,.,TRBV12-3/TRBV12-4,TRBD1,TGTGCCAGCAGGGGGGGACAGATCTATGGCTACACCTTC,CASRGGQIYGYTF
TRBJ2-1,once,TRBV9,TRBD2,TGTGCCAGCAGCCTCCAAGGACTAGCCTACAATGAGCAGTTCTTC,CASSLQGLAYNEQFF
TRBJ2-7,.,TRBV6-2/TRBV6-3,TRBD2,TGTGCCAGCAGTTCCCTAGCGGGAACCTACGAGCAGTACTTC,CASSSLAGTYEQYF
TRBJ2-7,.,TRBV4-2,TRBD2,TGTGCCAGCAGCCAAGCCACGGGACTAGCGAGCGAGCAGTACTTC,CASSQATGLASEQYF
TRBJ2-2,.,TRBV5-4,.,TGTGCCAGCAGCGCCGGAGGCCTAAACACCGGGGAGCTGTTTTTT,CASSAGGLNTGELFF
TRBJ2-5,.,TRBV15,TRBD1,TGTGCCACCCGGGACAGGGCCTTGGGGACCCAGTACTTC,CATRDRALGTQYF
TRBJ2-5,once,TRBV7-8,.,TGTGCCAGCAGCTCCGGACGGGGAGTTGTCCAAGAGACCCAGTACTTC,CASSSGRGVVQETQYF
TRBJ1-1,.,TRBV9,.,TGTGCCAGCAGCGCAGGACAGTTGAACACTGAAGCTTTCTTT,CASSAGQLNTEAFF
TRBJ1-6,once,TRBV5-1,.,TGCGCCAGCAGCTTGGCCGGGACACCCTCACCCCTCCACTTT,CASSLAGTPSPLHF
TRBJ1-6,.,TRBV30,.,TGTGCCTGGACGGGACACCTGGAACCCCTCCACTTT,CAWTGHLEPLHF
TRBJ1-1,.,TRBV12-3/TRBV12-4,.,TGTGCCAGCAGTTTAGTTCACAGGGCTGAAGCTTTCTTT,CASSLVHRAEAFF
TRBJ1-5,.,TRBV28,.,TGTGCCAGCAGTTTGTGGCAGGCTAAGGATCAGCCCCAGCATTTT,CASSLWQAKDQPQHF
TRBJ1-2,.,TRBV27,TRBD1,TGTGCCAGCAGTCTACAGGGGGTCAACTATGGCTACACCTTC,CASSLQGVNYGYTF
TRBJ2-5,.,TRBV11-2,.,TGTGCCAGCAGCTCGGCGGGCGGCCGCCCGTACTTC,CASSSAGGRPYF
TRBJ1-5,.,TRBV3-1/TRBV3-2,.,TGTGCCAGCAGCCAAGGACAGGCTAGGGCGCCCCAGCATTTT,CASSQGQARAPQHF